This T cell receptor beta chain was recorded in a study of T cells in Graves' hyperthyroidism and ophthalmopathy. This clonotype showed up just a few times. RNA transcripts provided the source from which TCR beta CDR3 regions were amplified. The study used the HTBI primer set for a first-round RT-PCR of the TCR CDR3. TCRdb called the multiplex PCR reads again in MiXCR, with one record for every CDR3 protein. The sample consists of a few hundred thousand distinct CDR3 sequences, approximately 22% of them appearing once. The CDR3 spans 14 residues. The germline V and J ends were trimmed by 3 bases and 7 bases, with 18 bases remaining between them. Germline V gene sequence: CDR1 DFQATT, CDR2 SNEGSKA (reference sequence). PBMCs stemmed from 10 ml fresh peripheral blood.

V gene TRBV20-1 combines with J gene TRBJ1-2, with D possibly matching TRBD1 (5 bases). This receptor was identified in a woman aged 70 to 79 with Graves' ophthalmopathy. Sequencing used blood. The CDR3 here is CSASIATEGIGYTF. The CDR3 DNA reads as TGCAGTGCTAGTATTGCCACCGAGGGGATTGGCTACACCTTC.